This TCR beta chain derives from a study of blood T cell repertoires in COVID-19. The wider study: The United States, Italy and Spain supplied acute and convalescent COVID-19 samples. T cells, B-cell-depleted T cells, or PBMCs provided the cDNA or gDNA that served as material.

Methods used by the authors: Amplification from reference gene primers served as the basis for estimated nucleated cell counts. Sequencing used immunoSEQ multiplex PCR; TCRdb keeps in-frame clones, though not all of them. That table gives V, J and clone size, and the DNA gave D and trimming. This sample yields roughly 56,000 clones, of which around 89% are seen a single time; around 20% belongs to the top ten. Trimming pared 4 bases from V and 0 bases from J, leaving 10 bases between. The germline V gene has CDR1 MGHRA and CDR2 YSYEKL. This CDR3 region has 15 residues. This TCR was recovered from a human donor in a cohort sampled during active COVID-19. The genes are TRBV4-1 and TRBJ2-4; no reliable D call. Specimen: peripheral blood. CDR3 residues: CASSRSHLAKNIQYF. The DNA for the CDR3 is TGCGCCAGCAGCCGGAGCCATTTAGCCAAAAACATTCAGTACTTC.